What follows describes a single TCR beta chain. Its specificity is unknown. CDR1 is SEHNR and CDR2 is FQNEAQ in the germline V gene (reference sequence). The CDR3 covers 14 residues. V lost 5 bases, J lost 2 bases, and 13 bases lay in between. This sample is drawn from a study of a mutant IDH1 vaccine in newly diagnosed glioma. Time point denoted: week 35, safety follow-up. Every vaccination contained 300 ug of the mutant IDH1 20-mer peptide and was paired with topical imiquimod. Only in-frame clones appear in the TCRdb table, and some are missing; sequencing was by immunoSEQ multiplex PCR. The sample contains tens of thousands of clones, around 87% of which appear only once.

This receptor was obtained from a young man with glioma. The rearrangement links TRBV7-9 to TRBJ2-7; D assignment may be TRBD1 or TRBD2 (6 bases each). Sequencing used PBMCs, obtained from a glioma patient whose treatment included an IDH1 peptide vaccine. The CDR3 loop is CASSQGTSTYEQYF. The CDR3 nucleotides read TGTGCCAGCAGCCAGGGGACTTCCACCTACGAGCAGTACTTC.